The present entry profiles one T cell receptor beta chain with its context. Generated by immunoSEQ multiplex PCR, the TCRdb table keeps only in-frame clones and is missing some. The profile shows 280,000 or so clones, more than 70% of them singletons. The data stem from a study of blood T cell repertoires in COVID-19. Trimming removed 3 bases from V and 5 bases from J; junction bases left unmatched: 6. Looked up from germline, CDR1 is KGHSH and CDR2 is LQKENI. This CDR3 has 15 amino acids. The genes are TRBV18 and TRBJ2-5; 10 nucleotides match TRBD2. The sequencing sample was made of peripheral blood. The sequence was obtained from a woman in her thirties who had recovered from COVID-19. The CDR3 loop is CASSPRAGGPETQYF. The CDR3 DNA sequence: TGTGCCAGCTCACCGAGAGCGGGGGGGCCGGAGACCCAGTACTTC.